This T cell receptor beta chain was observed in a study of blood T cells in healthy people across ages. Sample-barcoded 5' priming and a J-beta primer mix drove a second PCR of 7 to 11 cycles. Any given sample supplied a minimum of 3 million CDR3-containing paired-end reads. TCRdb ran MiXCR on the 5' RACE reads and lists one entry per CDR3 protein. The sample comprises 650,000 to 1,000,000 distinct CDR3 sequences, under 40% of which are singletons, and 13% rests with the top ten. The CDR3 length is 16 residues. Trimming cost V 5 bases and J 6 bases; bases outside gene matches: 7. CDR1 is LGHNA and CDR2 is YNFKEQ in the germline V gene.

This rearrangement joins TRBV4-2 to TRBJ2-2; 12 bases match TRBD2. The TCR comes from a young man in good health. Input material: blood. DNA of the CDR3: TGTGCCAGCAGCGCCTCTAGCGGGGGGGCCGCCGGGGAGCTGTTTTTT. Translation: CASSASSGGAAGELFF.